This T cell receptor (beta chain) is drawn from a study of blood T cell repertoires in COVID-19. TCRdb's copy holds only in-frame clones and misses some; the assay was immunoSEQ multiplex PCR. Here the sample spans 330,000 or so clones, about 87% being singletons. Sequencing used PBMCs or T cells enriched from blood (not recorded which). The clonotype was recovered from a man aged 25-45 years who had recovered from COVID-19.

The CDR3 nucleotides are TGTGCCAGCAGCTTCCCGGGGATTGGGGAGACCCAGTACTTC. It encodes CASSFPGIGETQYF. The chain joins TRBV7-8 to TRBJ2-5; TRBD2 is a possible D gene (5 bases). The CDR3 runs to 14 residues. The V and J ends lost 3 bases and 5 bases respectively, with 13 bases between them. Germline V lookup: CDR1 SGHVS, CDR2 FQNEAQ.